This is a list of T cell receptor beta chains from one sample in a study of OX40 agonist ivuxolimab in advanced cancers. Sequenced by immunoSEQ multiplex PCR; TCRdb stores in-frame clones only, minus some. Of approximately 88,000 clones in the sample, about 88% were seen once. The specimen was CD4+ or CD8+ T cells sorted from blood, collected in a trial of the OX40 agonist ivuxolimab. The receptors stem from an adult with an advanced solid tumor such as melanoma, head and neck, liver or kidney cancer. Both conserved end residues are part of each CDR3. A D gene is named only where the DNA matches it firmly. A clone size is listed for some rows: how often the clone was seen (once, few, many), or a class if it is expanded.

V gene: TRBV7-9
D gene: TRBD2
clone size: NA
J gene: TRBJ2-7
CDR3 DNA: TGTGCCAGCAGCCCGGGGACTAGCGGGGGATACGAGCAGTACTTC
CDR3 protein: CASSPGTSGGYEQYF

V gene: TRBV27
D gene: NA
clone size: NA
J gene: TRBJ2-7
CDR3 DNA: TGTGCCAGCAGTTTATCAGGGGGTTGGGACGAGCAGTACTTC
CDR3 protein: CASSLSGGWDEQYF

V gene: TRBV5-4
D gene: NA
clone size: NA
J gene: TRBJ2-4
CDR3 DNA: TGTGCCAGCAGCTTGAGCCGCGGGGCTAGATCGGACATTCAGTACTTC
CDR3 protein: CASSLSRGARSDIQYF

V gene: TRBV27
D gene: NA
clone size: NA
J gene: TRBJ2-6
CDR3 DNA: TGTGCCAGCAGTTTAGAGGGGTTTAGGGCCAACGTCCTGACTTTC
CDR3 protein: CASSLEGFRANVLTF

V gene: TRBV6-5
D gene: NA
clone size: NA
J gene: TRBJ1-2
CDR3 DNA: TGTGCCAGCAGTCAGACCCCCGGGAACGGCTACACCTTC
CDR3 protein: CASSQTPGNGYTF

V gene: TRBV29-1
D gene: NA
clone size: NA
J gene: TRBJ2-2
CDR3 DNA: TGCAGCGTTGTTGGTCCTGGGGGGAACACCGGGGAGCTGTTTTTT
CDR3 protein: CSVVGPGGNTGELFF

V gene: TRBV9
D gene: NA
clone size: NA
J gene: TRBJ2-1
CDR3 DNA: TGTGCCAGCGACTCAACTTACAATGAGCAGTTCTTC
CDR3 protein: CASDSTYNEQFF

V gene: TRBV7-2
D gene: TRBD1
clone size: few
J gene: TRBJ1-1
CDR3 DNA: TGTGCCAGCAGCTTAGGCCCTGGACAGGGAAGGAACACTGAAGCTTTCTTT
CDR3 protein: CASSLGPGQGRNTEAFF

V gene: TRBV6-5
D gene: TRBD1
clone size: NA
J gene: TRBJ1-1
CDR3 DNA: TGTGCCACCCAGGGGGGAATGAACACTGAAGCTTTCTTT
CDR3 protein: CATQGGMNTEAFF

V gene: TRBV6-6
D gene: NA
clone size: NA
J gene: TRBJ2-7
CDR3 DNA: TGTGCCAGCAGAAGTGGGACCGCGACCTACGAGCAGTACTTC
CDR3 protein: CASRSGTATYEQYF

V gene: TRBV9
D gene: TRBD1
clone size: NA
J gene: TRBJ1-1
CDR3 DNA: TGTGCCAGCAGCGACGCTCCGGGACAGCTTATTCTTGAAGCTTTCTTT
CDR3 protein: CASSDAPGQLILEAFF

V gene: TRBV6-1
D gene: NA
clone size: NA
J gene: TRBJ2-3
CDR3 DNA: TGTGCCAGCACTGAAGCCGGACAGACAGATACGCAGTATTTT
CDR3 protein: CASTEAGQTDTQYF

V gene: TRBV30
D gene: NA
clone size: NA
J gene: TRBJ1-5
CDR3 DNA: TGTGCCTGGACTTGGGGGGGCAGGCCCCAATGGCCCCAGCATTTT
CDR3 protein: CAWTWGGRPQWPQHF

V gene: TRBV6-1
D gene: TRBD2
clone size: NA
J gene: TRBJ2-5
CDR3 DNA: TGTGCCAGCAGCTTACTAGCGGGGGGACAAGAGACCCAGTACTTC
CDR3 protein: CASSLLAGGQETQYF

V gene: TRBV30
D gene: TRBD2
clone size: NA
J gene: TRBJ2-1
CDR3 DNA: TGTGCCTGGAGTGTCCGGGGAACTAGCGGGGGGGCCCAGCAGTTCTTC
CDR3 protein: CAWSVRGTSGGAQQFF

V gene: TRBV18
D gene: TRBD1
clone size: NA
J gene: TRBJ2-3
CDR3 DNA: TGTGCCAGCTCACGCCAGGGGGCAAGGACAGATACGCAGTATTTT
CDR3 protein: CASSRQGARTDTQYF

V gene: TRBV19
D gene: NA
clone size: few
J gene: TRBJ1-5
CDR3 DNA: TGTGCCAGTAGTATCGCTAAACAGAATCAGCCCCAGCATTTT
CDR3 protein: CASSIAKQNQPQHF

V gene: TRBV7-9
D gene: NA
clone size: NA
J gene: TRBJ1-6
CDR3 DNA: TGTGCCAGCAGCCGGGGGGAGAGCTCCTATAATTCACCCCTCCACTTT
CDR3 protein: CASSRGESSYNSPLHF

V gene: TRBV28
D gene: TRBD1
clone size: once
J gene: TRBJ1-2
CDR3 DNA: TGTGCCAGCAGTCCAAGGACAGGGATCTATGGCTACACCTTC
CDR3 protein: CASSPRTGIYGYTF

V gene: TRBV6-6
D gene: NA
clone size: NA
J gene: TRBJ2-7
CDR3 DNA: TGTGCCAGCAGGGCAGAGTCCTACGAGCAGTACTTC
CDR3 protein: CASRAESYEQYF

V gene: TRBV9
D gene: NA
clone size: NA
J gene: TRBJ1-1
CDR3 DNA: TGTGCCAGCAGCGTAGGGGGCACCAGCCTGAAGGGCACTGAAGCTTTCTTT
CDR3 protein: CASSVGGTSLKGTEAFF

V gene: TRBV15
D gene: NA
clone size: NA
J gene: TRBJ1-1
CDR3 DNA: TGTGCCACCAGCAGAGATCTCGGGGTCACTGAAGCTTTCTTT
CDR3 protein: CATSRDLGVTEAFF

V gene: TRBV6-1
D gene: NA
clone size: NA
J gene: TRBJ2-7
CDR3 DNA: TGTGCCAGCACGGGGGTTTCCAGCTCCTACGAGCAGTACTTC
CDR3 protein: CASTGVSSSYEQYF

V gene: TRBV19
D gene: TRBD1
clone size: NA
J gene: TRBJ1-2
CDR3 DNA: TGTGCCAGTAGTATGTCTCGACAGGGGTTTAGTGGCTACACCTTC
CDR3 protein: CASSMSRQGFSGYTF

V gene: TRBV7-3
D gene: TRBD1
clone size: NA
J gene: TRBJ2-3
CDR3 DNA: TGTGCCAGCAGCTTCTCAGGGGGCTATAGCACAGATACGCAGTATTTT
CDR3 protein: CASSFSGGYSTDTQYF

V gene: TRBV5-1
D gene: TRBD1
clone size: NA
J gene: TRBJ2-7
CDR3 DNA: TGCGCCAGCAGCCTCGATGAGGGACAGGGGTCCTACGAGCAGTACTTC
CDR3 protein: CASSLDEGQGSYEQYF

V gene: TRBV21-1
D gene: NA
clone size: NA
J gene: TRBJ1-6
CDR3 DNA: TGTGCCAGCAGCAAAGGCTCCGATTCACCCCTCCACTTT
CDR3 protein: CASSKGSDSPLHF

V gene: TRBV5-4
D gene: NA
clone size: NA
J gene: TRBJ2-2
CDR3 DNA: TGTGCCAGCAGCTTGGTTCCTCGGGACGGGGAGCTGTTTTTT
CDR3 protein: CASSLVPRDGELFF

V gene: TRBV5-5
D gene: TRBD1
clone size: NA
J gene: TRBJ2-3
CDR3 DNA: TGTGCCAGCAGCTTGAGAACAGGGGGGACAGATACGCAGTATTTT
CDR3 protein: CASSLRTGGTDTQYF

V gene: TRBV30
D gene: NA
clone size: NA
J gene: TRBJ1-3
CDR3 DNA: TGTGCCTGGAGTGTGGGAGGGGTACGAGGAAACACCATATATTTT
CDR3 protein: CAWSVGGVRGNTIYF

V gene: TRBV19
D gene: NA
clone size: once
J gene: TRBJ2-5
CDR3 DNA: TGTGCCAGTAGTCCCTCTAGTGCTCAAGAGACCCAGTACTTC
CDR3 protein: CASSPSSAQETQYF

V gene: TRBV6-5
D gene: NA
clone size: NA
J gene: TRBJ2-3
CDR3 DNA: TGTGCCAGCAGTTACGGTTTCGCCCGAGATACGCAGTATTTT
CDR3 protein: CASSYGFARDTQYF

V gene: TRBV5-1
D gene: NA
clone size: NA
J gene: TRBJ1-2
CDR3 DNA: TGCGCCAGCAGCTTGCCCAGGGTCAACTATGGCTACACCTTC
CDR3 protein: CASSLPRVNYGYTF